This T cell receptor beta chain was sequenced during a study of T cell changes during pregnancy in multiple sclerosis. Assay used: immunoSEQ multiplex PCR; TCRdb lists only in-frame clones, some missing. The table has roughly 29,000 clones, approximately 90% seen once. Specimen: CD8+ T cells from peripheral blood mononuclear cells, collected after pregnancy. This TCR derives from a female donor with multiple sclerosis, enrolled in a pregnancy study.

CDR3 DNA sequence: TGTGCCAGTAGTATTCTTAGTAACTACAATGAGCAGTTCTTC. It is translated as CASSILSNYNEQFF. V usage is TRBV19 and J usage is TRBJ2-1; D ambiguous. With 3 bases removed from V and 3 bases from J, the gap between germline ends came to 9 bases. This CDR3 contains 14 residues. Per germline, CDR1 LNHDA and CDR2 SQIVND (reference sequence). The variable domain in full, with the rest retrieved from reference TRBV19 and TRBJ2-1, is DGGITQSPKYLFRKEGQNVTLSCEQNLNHDAMYWYRQDPGQGLRLIYYSQIVNDFQKGDIAEGYSVSREKKESFPLTVTSAQKNPTAFYLCASSILSNYNEQFFGPGTRLTVL.